What follows describes a single T cell receptor beta chain. No antigen is known for it. Amplification yielded TCR beta CDR3 regions, with RNA transcripts as the source. Using the HTBI primer set, a first-round RT-PCR was run on the TCR CDR3. TCRdb re-called the multiplex PCR reads through MiXCR, storing one row per CDR3 protein. This sample yields around 420,000 distinct CDR3 sequences, of which around 16% are seen a single time; roughly 14% belongs to the top ten. Stable Graves' hyperthyroidism denoted no ophthalmopathy progression over 18 months. Uncontrolled infections, other autoimmune diseases, pregnancy or lactation led to exclusion of patients. This CDR3 has 13 residues. The germline V and J ends were trimmed by 5 bases and 9 bases, with 11 bases remaining between them. Germline V gene lookup returns CDR1 SGHTA and CDR2 FQGTGA. The data belong to a study of T cells in Graves' hyperthyroidism and ophthalmopathy.

Findings and caveats of the study: From stable hyperthyroidism, ophthalmopathy was separated by a 13 V-J model.

The sequence derives from a young woman with Graves' hyperthyroidism. The sequenced material came from blood. The chain joins TRBV7-3 to TRBJ1-6; D is ambiguous. CDR3 residues: CASSHEWGSPLHF. CDR3 coding DNA: TGTGCCAGCAGCCACGAATGGGGTTCACCCCTCCACTTT. Full variable domain (remainder filled in from reference TRBV7-3 and TRBJ1-6): GAGVSQTPSNKVTEKGKYVELRCDPISGHTALYWYRQSLGQGPEFLIYFQGTGAADDSGLPNDRFFAVRPEGSVSTLKIQRTERGDSAVYLCASSHEWGSPLHFGNGTRLTVT.